A single sample is the source of the 6 T cell receptor beta chains below, sequenced in a study of cytomegalovirus exposure and HLA in healthy donors. The PCR had 60 Vbeta and 13 Jbeta primers. The table came from immunoSEQ multiplex PCR; TCRdb's copy has only in-frame clones and leaves some out. There are 97,000 or so clones in the sample; about 60% occur only once, and about 4.3% lies in the top ten. Source material: PBMCs. The receptor source for this set is a human donor in good health.

The gene calls are TRBV2 and TRBJ2-1, with TRBD2 matching over 13 bases. Germline CDR1 and CDR2: SNHLY and FYNNEI. The CDR3 sequence is 15 residues long. Trimming removed 6 bases from V and 7 bases from J; junction bases left unmatched: 6. The CDR3 protein is CASSGLAGVVNEQFF. CDR3 bases: TGTGCCAGCAGCGGACTAGCGGGAGTCGTAAATGAGCAGTTCTTC. Full variable domain (remainder filled in from reference TRBV2 and TRBJ2-1): EPEVTQTPSHQVTQMGQEVILRCVPISNHLYFYWYRQILGQKVEFLVSFYNNEISEKSEIFDDQFSVERPDGSNFTLKIRSTKLEDSAMYFCASSGLAGVVNEQFFGPGTRLTVL.

The V gene is TRBV28, the J gene TRBJ2-1; perhaps TRBD2 as D (5 bases). CDR1 MDHEN and CDR2 SYDVKM come from the germline V gene. The CDR3 loop spans 15 amino acids. Trimming cost V 1 base and J 6 bases, with 13 bases left between them. CDR3 in DNA: TGTGCCAGCAGTTTATATGTGGGAGACGGCAATGAGCAGTTCTTC. This encodes CASSLYVGDGNEQFF.

V gene TRBV5-6 combines with J gene TRBJ2-7, with 8 bases matching TRBD1. The V and J ends lost 3 bases and 6 bases, in that order; junction bases with no gene match: 11. Germline V gives CDR1 SGHDT, CDR2 YYEEEE. This CDR3 contains 15 residues. The CDR3 loop is CASSWTGTGRGEQYF. The CDR3 DNA sequence: TGTGCCAGCAGCTGGACCGGGACAGGTCGTGGCGAGCAGTACTTC.

The chain has TRBV5-6 and TRBJ2-7; the D gene is possibly TRBD2 (6 bases). Germline V gene data show CDR1 as SGHDT and CDR2 as YYEEEE. This CDR3 is 16 amino acids long. V lost 0 bases and J 2 bases, leaving 15 bases between the germline ends. The CDR3 nucleotides read TGTGCCAGCAGCTTGGCCGCGGGAACCCGGGCCTACGAGCAGTACTTC. This encodes CASSLAAGTRAYEQYF.

By share, this clone ranks as medium-sized. The CDR3 region is CASSLNRVNEQFF. DNA for the CDR3: TGCGCCAGCAGCTTGAACAGGGTGAATGAGCAGTTCTTC. The chain joins TRBV5-1 to TRBJ2-1; weak D call: TRBD1 (6 bases). Deletions cut 1 base from V and 7 bases from J, with 9 bases between. CDR3 length equals 13 residues. Germline V CDR1 and CDR2: SGHRS, YFSETQ. The full variable domain, its missing parts supplied by reference TRBV5-1 and TRBJ2-1, is KAGVTQTPRYLIKTRGQQVTLSCSPISGHRSVSWYQQTPGQGLQFLFEYFSETQRNKGNFPGRFSGRQFSNSRSEMNVSTLELGDSALYLCASSLNRVNEQFFGPGTRLTVL.

The count of this clone is one. The chain uses TRBV30 and TRBJ2-7; D not certain. Trimming removed 1 base from V and 2 bases from J, with 9 bases in between. This CDR3 region has 13 residues. CDR1 is GTSNPN and CDR2 is SVGIG in the germline V gene (reference sequence). The CDR3 region is CAWSEYSPYEQYF. CDR3 nucleotides: TGTGCCTGGAGTGAGTACAGTCCCTACGAGCAGTACTTC.